The 18 T cell receptor beta chains in this list originate from one sample, sequenced in a study of response to subunit inactivated influenza vaccine. TCRdb reprocessed the RT-PCR reads with MiXCR, giving one entry per CDR3 protein. The table has 500,000 to 550,000 distinct CDR3 sequences, around 7.9% seen once. Specimen: PBMCs from blood, collected less than 30 months after vaccination. The receptor source for this set is a man aged 50-75 years who received an inactivated influenza vaccine.

At least ten counts were recorded for this clonotype. The rearrangement joins TRBV20-1 to TRBJ1-5; D gene uncertain. This CDR3 contains 12 residues. CDR1 is DFQATT, CDR2 SNEGSKA, per germline (reference sequence). Trimming shortened V by 5 bases and J by 4 bases, and 9 bases separated the two germline ends. CDR3 protein: CSAPGLNQPQHF. CDR3 bases: TGCAGTGCTCCCGGACTAAATCAGCCCCAGCATTTT.

The V and J genes are TRBV7-9 and TRBJ2-1; TRBD1 aligns across 8 bases. This CDR3 comprises 15 residues. With 5 bases clipped from V and 4 bases from J, the junction kept 7 bases outside the gene matches. CDR1 SEHNR and CDR2 FQNEAQ come from the germline V gene (reference sequence). Here the CDR3 reads CASSPTGGNYNEQFF. The CDR3 nucleotides read TGTGCCAGCAGCCCTACAGGGGGTAATTACAATGAGCAGTTCTTC.

The CDR3 nucleotides are TGTGCCAGCAGCCCTGGGCTCCACAGTGAGCAGTTCTTC. It specifies CASSPGLHSEQFF. This chain joins TRBV12-1 and TRBJ2-1. TRBV12-1 is a listed pseudogene. The CDR3 contains 13 residues.

This clonotype was picked up a small number of times. The V call is TRBV25-1, the J call TRBJ2-7; 8 bases agree with TRBD1. The CDR3 extends over 17 amino acids. Germline-derived CDR1 and CDR2 are MGHDK and SYGVNS. Trimming cost V 1 base and J 6 bases; bases outside gene matches: 14. In DNA form, the CDR3 reads TGTGCCAGCAGTGAATTGGGTCGGACAGGGCCCCGTTCCGAGCAGTACTTC. It is translated as CASSELGRTGPRSEQYF.

The chain employs TRBV7-6 and TRBJ2-1; possibly TRBD1 for D (5 bases). Germline loops: CDR1 SGHVS, CDR2 FNYEAQ. The ends were cut back, 5 bases at V and 8 bases at J, with 13 bases in the middle. This CDR3 spans 13 amino acids. The CDR3 DNA follows: TGTGCCAGCAGCCCCAACGAAGGGGATGAGCAGTTCTTC. It translates to CASSPNEGDEQFF.

This clonotype came up a few times. The chain is built from TRBV20-1 and TRBJ1-5; 10 bases line up with TRBD1. V dropped 0 bases and J dropped 4; count of bases not matched to a gene: 9. There are 17 residues in the CDR3. Germline lookup yields CDR1 DFQATT and CDR2 SNEGSKA (reference sequence). The CDR3: CSARDSSRQGANQPQHF. In nucleotides, the CDR3 is TGCAGTGCTAGAGATAGTTCGCGACAGGGGGCTAATCAGCCCCAGCATTTT.

In its sample, this clonotype was seen a few times. The rearrangement uses TRBV6-1 and TRBJ1-2; tentative D call: TRBD1 (6 bases). The V end was cut by 8 bases, the J end by 2 bases, with 12 bases between. This CDR3 comprises 13 residues. Looked up from germline, CDR1 is MNHNS and CDR2 is SASEGT. DNA for the CDR3: TGTGCCAGCGGGGGGGCCGCCAACTATGGCTACACCTTC. Translating gives CASGGAANYGYTF.

The gene calls are TRBV6-5 and TRBJ2-3; D is uncertain. Germline V gene sequence: CDR1 MNHEY, CDR2 SVGAGI. Trimming stripped 0 bases from V and 6 bases from J, with 19 bases between. This CDR3 contains 17 residues. The chain's CDR3 is CASSYSKTHGWSDTQYF. As DNA, the CDR3 is TGTGCCAGCAGTTACTCGAAGACGCACGGTTGGTCGGATACGCAGTATTTT.

This chain joins TRBV20-1 and TRBJ2-1, with 12 bases aligning to TRBD2. CDR3 length: 15 amino acids. Looked up from germline, CDR1 is DFQATT and CDR2 is SNEGSKA (reference sequence). V lost 7 bases and J lost 7; bases outside the gene matches: 11. CDR3 nucleotide sequence: TGCAGTGGATCGTCTAGCGGGGGGGGATTAAATGAGCAGTTCTTC. Translating it yields CSGSSSGGGLNEQFF.

This clonotype was observed at least ten times. The J gene is TRBJ1-1, the V gene TRBV11-2; a possible D gene is TRBD1 (5 bases). V shed 3 bases and J shed 0 bases, with 17 bases lying between them. The V gene's germline CDR1 is SGHAT and CDR2 FQNNGV. CDR3 length: 17 amino acids. Written as DNA, the CDR3 is TGTGCCAGCAGCTTTCTAAGTTACGGGGGAATGAACACTGAAGCTTTCTTT. It translates to CASSFLSYGGMNTEAFF.

This clonotype was seen many times. The rearrangement uses TRBV25-1 and TRBJ2-7, with 7 bases aligning to TRBD2. V gave up 1 base and J gave up 6 bases; unmatched junction bases: 9. The CDR3 has 15 residues. Germline assignment: CDR1 MGHDK and CDR2 SYGVNS. CDR3 coding DNA: TGTGCCAGCAGTGAATTAACGGGAGGACTAAGCGAGCAGTACTTC. Translation gives CASSELTGGLSEQYF.

This clonotype was counted many times. V gene TRBV5-1 combines with J gene TRBJ1-5; 12 positions match TRBD1. The germline gives CDR1 SGHRS, CDR2 YFSETQ. This CDR3 is 16 amino acids long. The ends lost 4 bases at V and 3 bases at J; junction bases unmatched: 5. CDR3 residues: CASSVGTGGVNQPQHF. CDR3 coding DNA: TGCGCCAGCAGCGTAGGGACAGGGGGCGTCAATCAGCCCCAGCATTTT.

This clonotype was seen ten or more times. The chain couples TRBV28 to TRBJ2-7; 8 bases match TRBD1. From germline, CDR1 is MDHEN and CDR2 SYDVKM. After removal of 6 bases from V and 3 bases from J, the junction contained 7 bases not matched to a gene. The CDR3 has 14 amino acids. CDR3 nucleotides: TGTGCCAGCAGGAAAATGGGACAGGACTACGAGCAGTACTTC. It encodes CASRKMGQDYEQYF.

This chain joins TRBV19 and TRBJ2-3; either TRBD1 or TRBD2 may supply D (5 bases each). CDR1 and CDR2 (germline): LNHDA, SQIVND (reference sequence). The CDR3 runs 17 residues. The V end was cut by 5 bases, the J end by 4 bases, with 22 bases between. CDR3 in DNA: TGTGCCAGTAGTTCGGGACGGCGAGCTTCATCGGCAGATACGCAGTATTTT. Its translation: CASSSGRRASSADTQYF.

This clonotype came up a few times. CDR3 loop: CASSLVRGVYEQYF. CDR3 in DNA: TGTGCCAGCAGCTTGGTTCGGGGAGTCTACGAGCAGTACTTC. This chain uses TRBV5-5 with TRBJ2-7, with TRBD2 as a possible D gene (5 bases). This CDR3 has 14 residues. Per the germline V gene, CDR1 is SGHKS and CDR2 is YYEKEE (reference sequence). Trimming removed 0 bases at V and 3 bases at J, with 10 bases between. The variable domain in full, completed from reference TRBV5-5 and TRBJ2-7, reads DAGVTQSPTHLIKTRGQQVTLRCSPISGHKSVSWYQQVLGQGPQFIFQYYEKEERGRGNFPDRFSARQFPNYSSELNVNALLLGDSALYLCASSLVRGVYEQYFGPGTRLTVT.

This clonotype was counted only a few times. The chain links TRBV12-3 or TRBV12-4 to TRBJ2-3; 8 nucleotides line up with TRBD2. The CDR3 spans 15 residues. V dropped 4 bases and J dropped 1; count of bases not matched to a gene: 4. This chain's CDR3 is CASSSREGRTDTQYF. Here the CDR3 DNA reads TGTGCCAGCAGTTCACGGGAGGGCCGCACAGATACGCAGTATTTT.

This clonotype came up a few times. J is TRBJ2-7 and V is TRBV2; 10 bases are a match to TRBD1. Germline V CDR1 and CDR2: SNHLY, FYNNEI. Losses at the gene ends were 6 bases for V and 3 bases for J; bases not matched to a gene: 8. The CDR3 loop spans 15 amino acids. CDR3 loop: CASRRGTGVFYEQYF. CDR3 in DNA: TGTGCCAGCAGGCGAGGGACAGGGGTATTCTACGAGCAGTACTTC.

The rearrangement joins TRBV9 to TRBJ1-1; tentative D call: TRBD1 (5 bases). CDR1 is SGDLS and CDR2 is YYNGEE in the germline V gene. Trimming pared 0 bases from V and 8 bases from J, leaving 17 bases between. This CDR3 spans 15 amino acids. DNA for the CDR3: TGTGCCAGCAGCGTAGCTGAGCGCGCCTCAGGGGAAGCTTTCTTT. Its protein is CASSVAERASGEAFF.